This T cell receptor (beta chain) stems from a study of T-cell reconstitution after alpha-beta-depleted transplantation in children. TCRbeta library construction was performed incorporating unique molecular identifiers. TCRdb itself ran the PCR reads through MiXCR, one entry per CDR3 protein. In the table there are 84,000 or so distinct CDR3 sequences, around a sixth of which are singletons. V gave up 11 bases and J gave up 3 bases; unmatched junction bases: 10. Germline values: CDR1 LNHDA, CDR2 SQIVND (reference sequence). The CDR3 length is 14 residues. J is TRBJ2-7 and V is TRBV19; TRBD1 matches 10 bases. This TCR derives from a male patient between 2 and 9 years old who had a stem cell transplant for acute lymphoblastic leukemia, so the T cells may come from the graft donor. The material was PBMCs, mostly from graft donor cells, obtained 180 days after TCRalphabeta/CD19-depleted stem cell transplant. The CDR3 bases are TGTGCCTCTTCCCCGGGACAGGGGTACTACGAGCAGTACTTC. This encodes CASSPGQGYYEQYF.